The 21 T cell receptor beta chains below were found in one sample sequenced in a study of CD8+ T cells in alopecia areata. The sequencing template was cDNA reverse transcribed from extracted RNA. The protocol was immunoSEQ multiplex PCR, while the TCRdb copy is restricted to in-frame clones and leaves out a portion. The sample has about 110,000 clones, about 59% seen once. Noted treatment: oral pan-JAK inhibitor, 5-10 mg twice daily. The sample was CD8+ T cells sorted from blood, taken at week 24, from a patient treated with tofacitinib. These receptor sequences come from a human donor with alopecia areata.

This clone appeared a few times. The chain joins TRBV27 to TRBJ2-7; 7 nucleotides align to TRBD2. J was trimmed by 4 bases and V by 4 bases; bases with no gene match: 7. Germline loops: CDR1 MNHEY, CDR2 SMNVEV (reference sequence). This CDR3 is 14 amino acids long. The CDR3 loop is CASSSSSGTYEQYF. CDR3 DNA sequence: TGTGCCAGCAGTTCTTCTAGCGGAACTTACGAGCAGTACTTC.

The chain uses TRBV2 and TRBJ2-7; TRBD1 matches at 7 bases. J lost 3 bases, V lost 10 bases, and 9 bases had no gene match. CDR3 length: 13 amino acids. Germline CDR1 is SNHLY and CDR2 is FYNNEI. The CDR3 region has the DNA TGTGCCACCCATCCCACAGGGGACTACGAGCAGTACTTC. It yields the protein CATHPTGDYEQYF.

V gene TRBV6-5 combines with J gene TRBJ1-1; 9 nucleotides agree with TRBD1. The CDR3 is made up of 15 amino acids. Germline V lookup: CDR1 MNHEY, CDR2 SVGAGI. Trimming cost V 5 bases and J 7 bases; bases outside gene matches: 11. The CDR3 sequence: CASSQIQGARGEAFF. CDR3 bases: TGTGCCAGCAGTCAGATACAGGGGGCGCGGGGTGAAGCTTTCTTT.

The chain carries TRBV27 and TRBJ1-4; D is ambiguous. V was cut by 0 bases and J by 8 bases, with 13 bases left in between. This CDR3 has 15 residues. Germline V lookup: CDR1 MNHEY, CDR2 SMNVEV (reference sequence). The CDR3 loop reads CASSLSKEGQEKLFF. The DNA of the CDR3 is TGTGCCAGCAGTTTATCGAAGGAGGGTCAAGAAAAACTGTTTTTT.

The chain is built from TRBV13 and TRBJ2-5; 8 bases align to TRBD1. The CDR3 is 16 residues long. Germline assignment: CDR1 PRHDT and CDR2 FYEKMQ (reference sequence). The trim removed 4 bases at V and 2 bases at J, leaving 9 bases unmatched. The CDR3 nucleotides read TGTGCCAGCAGCTCGGGGACAGGCCCCTCACAAGAGACCCAGTACTTC. It is translated as CASSSGTGPSQETQYF.

The CDR3 is CASSSIMANTEAFF. CDR3 coding DNA: TGTGCCAGCAGCTCCATCATGGCTAACACTGAAGCTTTCTTT. This sequence joins TRBV6-5 and TRBJ1-1; no firm D call. V was clipped by 6 bases and J by 2 bases, with 13 bases between them. The CDR3 spans 14 residues. CDR1 and CDR2 (germline): MNHEY, SVGAGI.

This clone was observed a few times. The CDR3 protein is CASSEVGASQPQHF. For the CDR3, the DNA is TGTGCCAGCAGTGAGGTGGGGGCGAGTCAGCCCCAGCATTTT. The chain carries TRBV2 and TRBJ1-5; perhaps TRBD1 as D (6 bases). Trimming removed 3 bases at V and 6 bases at J, with 12 bases between. The CDR3 extends over 14 amino acids. Germline CDR1 and CDR2: SNHLY and FYNNEI. The full variable domain, its missing parts supplied by reference TRBV2 and TRBJ1-5, is EPEVTQTPSHQVTQMGQEVILRCVPISNHLYFYWYRQILGQKVEFLVSFYNNEISEKSEIFDDQFSVERPDGSNFTLKIRSTKLEDSAMYFCASSEVGASQPQHFGDGTRLSIL.

A few counts support this clone. The chain uses TRBV2 and TRBJ1-6, with D maybe TRBD1 (6 bases). The CDR3 contains 14 residues. Germline lookup yields CDR1 SNHLY and CDR2 FYNNEI. The V end was cut by 6 bases, the J end by 10 bases, with 16 bases between. The CDR3 here is CASRDSPTGSPLHF. The CDR3 nucleotides are TGTGCCAGCAGGGACAGCCCCACTGGATCACCCCTCCACTTT. The entire variable domain, with the rest obtained from reference TRBV2 and TRBJ1-6, is as follows: EPEVTQTPSHQVTQMGQEVILRCVPISNHLYFYWYRQILGQKVEFLVSFYNNEISEKSEIFDDQFSVERPDGSNFTLKIRSTKLEDSAMYFCASRDSPTGSPLHFGNGTRLTVT.

The V gene is TRBV30, the J gene TRBJ2-2, with 7 nucleotides matching TRBD1. The germline CDR1 and CDR2 sequences are GTSNPN and SVGIG (reference sequence). With 8 bases clipped from V and 0 bases from J, the junction kept 6 bases outside the gene matches. CDR3 length equals 14 residues. This chain's CDR3 is CAGGQEANTGELFF. In DNA, the CDR3 is TGTGCCGGTGGACAGGAGGCGAACACCGGGGAGCTGTTTTTT.

The V gene is TRBV6-6, the J gene TRBJ2-1, with a possible D match to TRBD2 (5 bases). The length of the CDR3 is 14 residues. Germline-derived CDR1 and CDR2 are MNHNY and SVGAGI (reference sequence). V gave up 2 bases and J gave up 3 bases, with 8 bases separating them. The CDR3 protein is CASSYEGNYNEQFF. The CDR3 bases are TGTGCCAGCAGTTACGAGGGTAACTACAATGAGCAGTTCTTC.

This clone showed up just once. The V call is TRBV13, the J call TRBJ2-3; 8 nucleotides match TRBD2. This CDR3 contains 15 residues. The J segment lost 4 bases and the V segment lost 5 bases, leaving 8 bases of the junction unmatched. Germline CDR1 PRHDT, CDR2 FYEKMQ (reference sequence). For the CDR3, the DNA is TGTGCCAGCAGCCGCATGGGTAGCGGGGCAGATACGCAGTATTTT. It translates to CASSRMGSGADTQYF.

The chain joins TRBV29-1 to TRBJ1-2, with D possibly TRBD1 on 5 matching bases. The CDR3 loop spans 14 amino acids. V lost 6 bases and J 6 bases, leaving 20 bases between the germline ends. Germline V gene sequence: CDR1 SQVTM, CDR2 ANQGSEA. The CDR3 region is CSVGFKEDIDGYTF. The CDR3 DNA is TGCAGCGTGGGGTTTAAAGAGGACATAGATGGCTACACCTTC.

This rearrangement joins TRBV15 to TRBJ2-2; TRBD2 matches at 12 bases. The CDR3 totals 14 residues. Trimming took 9 bases from V and 1 from J; bases not matched to a gene: 0. The V gene's germline CDR1 is LNHNV and CDR2 YYDKDF (reference sequence). CDR3 loop: CATGLAGNTGELFF. CDR3 nucleotides: TGTGCCACGGGACTAGCGGGGAACACCGGGGAGCTGTTTTTT.

The J gene is TRBJ2-5, the V gene TRBV25-1; D may be TRBD2 (5 bases). Per germline, CDR1 MGHDK and CDR2 SYGVNS. V dropped 5 bases and J dropped 2 bases, with 9 bases sitting between them. This CDR3 contains 13 residues. The CDR3 DNA reads as TGTGCCAGCAGTCCCCAGCGGCAAGAGACCCAGTACTTC. Translated, it gives CASSPQRQETQYF.

About this clone itself: A much larger clone differs by one base, so this may be a read error. The J gene is TRBJ2-6, the V gene TRBV27; possibly TRBD2 for D (6 bases). The CDR3 is 14 residues long. The germline gives CDR1 MNHEY, CDR2 SMNVEV (reference sequence). Between the trimmed V and J ends, which lost 6 bases and 0 bases, there was a span of 6 bases. CDR3 bases: TGTGCCAGCAGCGGGGGCTCTGGGGCCAACGTCCTGACTTTC. Protein: CASSGGSGANVLTF.

The chain is built from TRBV27 and TRBJ1-6; D is unclear. The CDR3 totals 13 residues. V gave up 3 bases and J gave up 9 bases, with 9 bases separating them. The V gene's germline CDR1 is MNHEY and CDR2 SMNVEV (reference sequence). For the CDR3, the DNA is TGTGCCAGCAGTTTTAGCGGGGTTTCACCCCTCCACTTT. It is translated as CASSFSGVSPLHF.

This clone was seen more than once but under ten times. This chain uses TRBV6-4 with TRBJ2-3, with TRBD2 identical over 8 bases. J was trimmed by 2 bases and V by 6 bases; bases with no gene match: 1. Per the germline V gene, CDR1 is MRHNA and CDR2 is SNTAGT. The CDR3 loop spans 13 amino acids. The DNA for the CDR3 is TGTGCCAGCAGCGGGGGGGCCACAGATACGCAGTATTTT. Translated: CASSGGATDTQYF.

This chain uses TRBV9 with TRBJ2-7, with 8 bases aligning to TRBD2. The CDR3 spans 15 residues. Unmatched junction bases numbered 4, after V lost 0 bases and J lost 2 bases. CDR1 is SGDLS, CDR2 YYNGEE, per germline. CDR3 loop: CASSVGGAGAYEQYF. For the CDR3, the DNA is TGTGCCAGCAGCGTAGGCGGAGCGGGGGCCTACGAGCAGTACTTC. The full variable domain, its missing parts supplied by reference TRBV9 and TRBJ2-7, is DSGVTQTPKHLITATGQRVTLRCSPRSGDLSVYWYQQSLDQGLQFLIQYYNGEERAKGNILERFSAQQFPDLHSELNLSSLELGDSALYFCASSVGGAGAYEQYFGPGTRLTVT.

The CDR3 DNA sequence: TGCAGCGTTGAATTTGACGGCCTAGGGCCCCAGCATTTT. Translated, it gives CSVEFDGLGPQHF. This chain connects TRBV29-1 to TRBJ1-5; D unclear. The V and J ends lost 2 bases and 9 bases respectively, with 14 bases between them. Germline loops: CDR1 SQVTM, CDR2 ANQGSEA. This CDR3 has 13 residues.

The chain joins TRBV5-6 to TRBJ2-3, with D possibly being TRBD1 (6 bases). Germline-derived CDR1 and CDR2 are SGHDT and YYEEEE. The V end was cut by 0 bases, the J end by 1 base, with 15 bases between. The CDR3 loop spans 17 amino acids. The CDR3 sequence: CASSLVLGQGRTDTQYF. CDR3 coding DNA: TGTGCCAGCAGCTTGGTTTTGGGGCAGGGGCGCACAGATACGCAGTATTTT.

This chain joins TRBV29-1 and TRBJ2-5; D perhaps matches TRBD1 (6 bases). Germline V gene sequence: CDR1 SQVTM, CDR2 ANQGSEA. CDR3 length equals 10 residues. V lost 7 bases and J lost 5, with 8 bases in between. The DNA of the CDR3 is TGCAGCGGCCAGGGGGAGACCCAGTACTTC. It specifies CSGQGETQYF.